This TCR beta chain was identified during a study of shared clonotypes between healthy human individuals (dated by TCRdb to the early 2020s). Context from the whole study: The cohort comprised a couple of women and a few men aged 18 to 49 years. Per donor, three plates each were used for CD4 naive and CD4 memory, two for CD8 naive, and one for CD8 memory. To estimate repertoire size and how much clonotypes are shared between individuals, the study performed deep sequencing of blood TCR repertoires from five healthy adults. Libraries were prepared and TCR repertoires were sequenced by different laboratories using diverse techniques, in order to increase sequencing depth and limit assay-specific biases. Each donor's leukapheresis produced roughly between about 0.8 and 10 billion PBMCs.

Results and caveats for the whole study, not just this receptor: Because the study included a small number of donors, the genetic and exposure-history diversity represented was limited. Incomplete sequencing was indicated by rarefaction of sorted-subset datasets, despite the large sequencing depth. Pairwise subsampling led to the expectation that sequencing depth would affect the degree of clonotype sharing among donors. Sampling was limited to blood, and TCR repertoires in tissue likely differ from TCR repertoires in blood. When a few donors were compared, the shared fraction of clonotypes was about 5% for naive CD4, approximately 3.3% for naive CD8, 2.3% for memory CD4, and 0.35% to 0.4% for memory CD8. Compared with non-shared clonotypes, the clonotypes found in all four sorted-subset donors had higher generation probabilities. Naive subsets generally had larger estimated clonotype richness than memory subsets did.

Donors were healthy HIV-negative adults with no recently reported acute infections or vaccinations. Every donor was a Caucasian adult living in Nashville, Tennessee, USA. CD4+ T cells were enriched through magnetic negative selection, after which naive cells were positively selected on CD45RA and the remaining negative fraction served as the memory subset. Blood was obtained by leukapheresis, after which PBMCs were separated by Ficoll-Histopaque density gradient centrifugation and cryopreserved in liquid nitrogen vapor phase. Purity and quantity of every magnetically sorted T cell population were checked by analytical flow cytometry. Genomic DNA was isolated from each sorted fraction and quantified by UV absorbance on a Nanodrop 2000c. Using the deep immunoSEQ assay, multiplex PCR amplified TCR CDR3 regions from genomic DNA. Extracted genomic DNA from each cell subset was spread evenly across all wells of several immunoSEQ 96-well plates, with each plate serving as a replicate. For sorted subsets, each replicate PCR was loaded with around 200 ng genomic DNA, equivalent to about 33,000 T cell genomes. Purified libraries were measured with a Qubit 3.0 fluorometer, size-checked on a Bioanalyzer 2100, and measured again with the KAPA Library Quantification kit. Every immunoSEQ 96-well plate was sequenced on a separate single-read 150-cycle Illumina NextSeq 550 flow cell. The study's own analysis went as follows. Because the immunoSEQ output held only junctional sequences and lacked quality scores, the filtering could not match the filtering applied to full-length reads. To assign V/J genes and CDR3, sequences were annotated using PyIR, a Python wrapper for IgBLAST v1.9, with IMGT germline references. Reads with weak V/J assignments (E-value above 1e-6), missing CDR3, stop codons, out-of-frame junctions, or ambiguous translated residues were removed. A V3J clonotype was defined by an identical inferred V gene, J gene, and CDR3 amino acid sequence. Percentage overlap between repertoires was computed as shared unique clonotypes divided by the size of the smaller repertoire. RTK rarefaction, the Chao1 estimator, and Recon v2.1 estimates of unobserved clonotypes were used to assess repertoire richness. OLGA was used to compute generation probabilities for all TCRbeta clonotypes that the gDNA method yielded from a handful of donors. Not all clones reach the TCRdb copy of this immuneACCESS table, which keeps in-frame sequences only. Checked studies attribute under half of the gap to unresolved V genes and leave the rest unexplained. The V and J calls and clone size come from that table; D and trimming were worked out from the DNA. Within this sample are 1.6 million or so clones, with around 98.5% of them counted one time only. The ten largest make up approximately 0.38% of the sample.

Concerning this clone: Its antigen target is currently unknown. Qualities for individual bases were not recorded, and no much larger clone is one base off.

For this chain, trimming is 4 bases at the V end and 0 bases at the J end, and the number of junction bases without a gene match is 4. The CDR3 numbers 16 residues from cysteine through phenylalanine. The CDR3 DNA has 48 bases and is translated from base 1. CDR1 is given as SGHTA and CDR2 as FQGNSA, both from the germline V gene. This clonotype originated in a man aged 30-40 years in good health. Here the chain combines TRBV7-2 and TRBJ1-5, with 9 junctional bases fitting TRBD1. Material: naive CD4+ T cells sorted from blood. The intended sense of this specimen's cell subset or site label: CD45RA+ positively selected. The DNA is TGTGCCAGCAGCTCTGGACAGGGGAATAGCAATCAGCCCCAGCATTTT. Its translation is CASSSGQGNSNQPQHF.